This entry concerns a single T cell receptor (beta chain). The data stem from a study of blood T cell repertoires in COVID-19. Residents of about two dozen US areas, aged roughly 18 to 89 years, made up the participants. Assay: immunoSEQ multiplex PCR; the TCRdb copy retains only in-frame clones and omits some. Of 150,000 to 200,000 clones listed, 70% to 85% are singletons. The V end was cut by 3 bases, the J end by 3 bases, with 9 bases between. Germline V gene sequence: CDR1 SGHTA, CDR2 FQGNSA. The CDR3 totals 15 residues. This receptor was identified in a man aged 50 to 59 who had recovered from COVID-19. Sequenced material: PBMCs or T cells enriched from blood (not recorded which). The chain recombines TRBV7-2 with TRBJ1-6; D unresolved. The CDR3 DNA follows: TGTGCCAGCAGCTTTTCTAACGGCTATAATTCACCCCTCCACTTT. Translation gives CASSFSNGYNSPLHF. Full variable domain (rest looked up from reference TRBV7-2 and TRBJ1-6): GAGVSQSPSNKVTEKGKDVELRCDPISGHTALYWYRQSLGQGLEFLIYFQGNSAPDKSGLPSDRFSAERTGGSVSTLTIQRTQQEDSAVYLCASSFSNGYNSPLHFGNGTRLTVT.